The rows below give T cell receptor beta chains drawn from one sample of a study of shared clonotypes between healthy human individuals. Only in-frame clones appear in the TCRdb table, and some are missing; sequencing was by immunoSEQ multiplex PCR. The sample lists about 470,000 clones, roughly 77% occurring once. The sample taken for sequencing was PBMCs. The receptors derive from a woman between 35 and 50 years old in good health. Some clones in this sample may be carry-over from other donors' samples. CDR3s include the opening cysteine and the closing phenylalanine or tryptophan. D genes are given only for firm matches. The size field is filled for only some rows; it gives once, few, many or a size class.

d_call	clone_size	v_call	j_call	cdr3_aa	cdr3_nt
TRBD1	NA	TRBV5-1	TRBJ2-7	CASSLGTGELYEQYF	TGCGCCAGCAGCTTGGGGACAGGGGAGCTCTACGAGCAGTACTTC
NA	NA	TRBV4-2	TRBJ2-5	CASSQEGETQYF	TGTGCCAGCAGCCAAGAGGGTGAGACCCAGTACTTC
NA	few	TRBV5-1	TRBJ2-7	CASSLGKSPIRRGYEQYF	TGCGCCAGCAGCTTGGGGAAGTCCCCCATCCGAAGGGGTTACGAGCAGTACTTC
TRBD2	NA	TRBV28	TRBJ2-5	CASSLPGLARETQYF	TGTGCCAGCAGTTTGCCCGGACTAGCGCGGGAGACCCAGTACTTC
NA	NA	TRBV5-4	TRBJ2-2	CASSLGGANTGELFF	TGTGCCAGCAGTCTGGGGGGCGCGAACACCGGGGAGCTGTTTTTT
TRBD1	many	TRBV5-1	TRBJ2-7	CASSLGIDRAHEQYF	TGCGCCAGCAGCTTGGGGATAGACAGGGCCCACGAGCAGTACTTC
NA	NA	TRBV5-1	TRBJ1-2	CASSFQGAEGYTF	TGCGCCAGCAGCTTTCAGGGTGCGGAAGGCTACACCTTC
NA	NA	TRBV7-6	TRBJ2-5	CASSLKETQYF	TGTGCCAGCAGCTTAAAGGAGACCCAGTACTTC
NA	NA	TRBV28	TRBJ1-6	CASIRTGWSPLHF	TGTGCCAGCATCAGGACTGGTTGGTCACCCCTCCACTTT
TRBD2	NA	TRBV28	TRBJ2-4	CASSLSGGSGRPKNIQYF	TGTGCCAGCAGTTTATCAGGAGGCAGCGGGAGACCCAAAAACATTCAGTACTTC
TRBD2	NA	TRBV27	TRBJ2-7	CASISSGTYEQYF	TGTGCCAGCATCTCTAGCGGCACCTACGAGCAGTACTTC
TRBD1	NA	TRBV10-2	TRBJ1-2	CASRGSDRGDGYGYTF	TGCGCCAGCAGAGGGTCGGACAGGGGGGATGGCTATGGCTACACCTTC
TRBD1	NA	TRBV5-1	TRBJ2-7	CASSTGTGGTYEQYF	TGCGCCAGCAGCACGGGGACAGGCGGCACCTACGAGCAGTACTTC
NA	many	TRBV30	TRBJ2-3	CAWSVRRGEITDTQYF	TGTGCCTGGAGTGTACGTAGAGGGGAAATCACAGATACGCAGTATTTT
NA	NA	TRBV19	TRBJ1-5	CASSWSLYSNQPQHF	TGTGCCAGTAGCTGGAGCCTTTATAGCAATCAGCCCCAGCATTTT
TRBD2	once	TRBV5-1	TRBJ2-1	CASSPGTTDNEQFF	TGCGCCAGCAGCCCCGGGACTACAGACAATGAGCAGTTCTTC
NA	NA	TRBV9	TRBJ1-1	CASSHGATKEAFF	TGTGCCAGCAGTCACGGGGCGACCAAAGAAGCTTTCTTT
NA	NA	TRBV6-4	TRBJ2-7	CASSESVGAPYEQYF	TGTGCCAGCAGTGAAAGTGTGGGGGCCCCCTACGAGCAGTACTTC
NA	once	TRBV5-4	TRBJ1-2	CASSPVSTETYGYTF	TGTGCCAGCAGCCCCGTATCCACAGAGACCTATGGCTACACCTTC
NA	NA	TRBV19	TRBJ2-3	CASSIATGSTDTQYF	TGTGCCAGTAGTATCGCGACAGGATCCACAGATACGCAGTATTTT
TRBD1	NA	TRBV7-3	TRBJ2-3	CASSLGTAALYTQYF	TGTGCCAGCAGTTTAGGGACAGCTGCACTGTATACGCAGTATTTT
NA	NA	TRBV7-8	TRBJ2-2	CASSLVYGGLNTGELFF	TGTGCCAGCAGCTTAGTATATGGGGGGTTGAACACCGGGGAGCTGTTTTTT
NA	NA	TRBV28	TRBJ2-1	CASSLAGKQFF	TGTGCCAGCAGCCTGGCCGGGAAGCAGTTCTTC
NA	NA	TRBV29-1	TRBJ2-3	CSVSQGRMTDTQYF	TGCAGCGTTAGTCAGGGCCGTATGACAGATACGCAGTATTTT
NA	NA	TRBV7-2	TRBJ1-5	CASSPRQYSNQPQHF	TGTGCCAGCAGCCCTAGACAGTATAGCAATCAGCCCCAGCATTTT
NA	NA	TRBV5-6	TRBJ2-7	CASSGSTPSWTYEQYF	TGTGCCAGCAGCGGGTCGACACCGAGTTGGACCTACGAGCAGTACTTC